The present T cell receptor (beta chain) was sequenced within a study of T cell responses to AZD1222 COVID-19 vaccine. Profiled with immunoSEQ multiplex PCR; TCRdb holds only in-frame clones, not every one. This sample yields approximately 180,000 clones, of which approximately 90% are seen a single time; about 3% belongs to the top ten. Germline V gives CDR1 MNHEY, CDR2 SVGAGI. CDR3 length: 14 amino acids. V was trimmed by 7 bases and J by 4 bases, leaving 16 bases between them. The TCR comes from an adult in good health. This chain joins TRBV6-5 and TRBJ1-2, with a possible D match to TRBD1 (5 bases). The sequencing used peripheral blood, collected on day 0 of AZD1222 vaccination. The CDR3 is CASTRAGGIYGYTF. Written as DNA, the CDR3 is TGTGCCAGCACCCGGGCGGGGGGTATCTATGGCTACACCTTC.